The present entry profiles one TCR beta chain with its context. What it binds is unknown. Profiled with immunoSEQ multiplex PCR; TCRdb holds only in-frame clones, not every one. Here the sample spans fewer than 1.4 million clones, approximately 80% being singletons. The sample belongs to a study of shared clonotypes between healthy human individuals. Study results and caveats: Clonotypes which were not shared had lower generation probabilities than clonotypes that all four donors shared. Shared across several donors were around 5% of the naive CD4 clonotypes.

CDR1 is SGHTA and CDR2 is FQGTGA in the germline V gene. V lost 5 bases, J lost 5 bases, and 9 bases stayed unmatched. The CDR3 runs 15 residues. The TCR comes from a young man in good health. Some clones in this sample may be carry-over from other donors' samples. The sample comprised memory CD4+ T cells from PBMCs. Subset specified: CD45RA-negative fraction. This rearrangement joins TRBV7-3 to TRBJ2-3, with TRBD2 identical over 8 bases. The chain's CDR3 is CASSPLGRAQDTQYF. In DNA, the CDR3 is TGTGCCAGCAGCCCCCTCGGGAGGGCCCAAGATACGCAGTATTTT.